This is a list of T cell receptor beta chains from one sample in a study of cytomegalovirus exposure and HLA in healthy donors. Produced via immunoSEQ multiplex PCR; TCRdb's table is partial and in-frame only. The sample records roughly 290,000 clones, roughly 90% being singletons. Input material: PBMCs. Receptor source: a woman younger than 35 in good health and CMV-seronegative. The CDR3 runs from the conserved cysteine through the conserved F or W. Each record gives: J gene, V gene, CDR3 length, CDR3 protein.

TRBJ1-5 | TRBV28 | 14 | CASSETGKKQPQHF
TRBJ2-5 | TRBV19 | 12 | CASGEYGETQYF
TRBJ2-3 | TRBV25-1 | 17 | CASSEPTSGGTLDTQYF
TRBJ2-1 | TRBV7-3 | 15 | CASSDGTSGRNEQFF
TRBJ2-3 | TRBV6-6 | 14 | CASRRRDSTDTQYF
TRBJ2-5 | TRBV7-2 | 16 | CASSLAPSGGKETQYF
TRBJ2-1 | TRBV4-1 | 16 | CASSQDRTSGGNEQFF
. | TRBV4-1 | 18 | CASSPLVRGRESSYEQYF
TRBJ1-6 | TRBV9 | 16 | CASSVGGTGVNSPLHF
TRBJ1-1 | TRBV19 | 12 | CASRGPAVIAFF
TRBJ2-5 | TRBV29-1 | 12 | CSVADTASTHYF
TRBJ2-2 | TRBV19 | 14 | CASSIQGPEGELFF
TRBJ1-5 | TRBV2 | 13 | CASSGESNQPQHF
TRBJ2-1 | TRBV11-2 | 17 | CASSLRIGGSSYNEQFF
TRBJ2-1 | TRBV11-2 | 15 | CASRRLAGGGNEQFF
TRBJ1-2 | TRBV7-8 | 15 | CASSTYRDGSYGYTF
TRBJ2-7 | TRBV11-2 | 13 | CASSTGPAYEQYF
TRBJ1-2 | TRBV29-1 | 11 | CSAQTGYGYTF
TRBJ2-7 | TRBV6-5 | 14 | CASSSGTGDYEQYF
TRBJ1-2 | TRBV2 | 13 | CASSDDRGPGYTF
TRBJ2-1 | TRBV5-4 | 15 | CASSSGGGGGVEQFF
TRBJ2-3 | TRBV4-2 | 15 | CASSHSGVDTDTQYF
TRBJ1-5 | TRBV6-5 | 14 | CASSQTGGNQPQHF
TRBJ1-5 | TRBV2 | 14 | CASRSNRGSQPQHF
TRBJ1-2 | TRBV19 | 11 | CASSEIGAYTF
TRBJ1-1 | TRBV13 | 13 | CASSQGYGVEAFF
TRBJ1-4 | TRBV7-2 | 15 | CASSFQGALNEKLFF
TRBJ1-2 | TRBV2 | 14 | CASKKTQGSDGYTF
TRBJ1-5 | TRBV6-1 | 16 | CASSESPTVSNQPQHF
TRBJ2-1 | TRBV4-1 | 16 | CASSQVGRRGYNEQFF
TRBJ1-1 | TRBV7-3 | 15 | CASSSQGGAATEAFF
TRBJ1-1 | TRBV6-1 | 14 | CASSDDRERPEAFF
TRBJ2-7 | TRBV7-9 | 15 | CASSLDGLDRNEQYF
TRBJ1-5 | TRBV6-1 | 16 | CASSEVGRYSNQPQHF
TRBJ2-2 | TRBV19 | 12 | CASSIGPGELFF
TRBJ2-1 | TRBV9 | 16 | CASSVGAEGSYNEQFF
TRBJ1-5 | TRBV30 | 17 | CAWSSTGTRFGRQPQHF
TRBJ2-7 | TRBV10-3 | 14 | CAISSPSTSYEQYF
TRBJ1-1 | TRBV5-1 | 14 | CASSYGGSYTEAFF
TRBJ2-3 | TRBV9 | 15 | CASSEGSGSTDTQYF
TRBJ1-1 | TRBV30 | 12 | CAWSYQSNEAFF